Below, 9 T cell receptor beta chains from the same sample are listed, as sequenced in a study of cytomegalovirus exposure and HLA in healthy donors. The PCR had 60 Vbeta and 13 Jbeta primers. The table came from immunoSEQ multiplex PCR; TCRdb's copy has only in-frame clones and leaves some out. Found here are around 150,000 clones, 75% of them singletons; the top ten hold more than 4%. The sample was PBMCs. Every receptor here comes from a male donor in good health and CMV-seronegative.

V usage is TRBV5-1 and J usage is TRBJ2-5, with 8 bases lining up with TRBD1. V gave up 1 base and J gave up 4 bases; unmatched junction bases: 3. The CDR3 is made up of 14 amino acids. Germline values: CDR1 SGHRS, CDR2 YFSETQ. CDR3 in amino acids: CASSLTGGRETQYF. The CDR3 DNA reads TGCGCCAGCAGCTTGACAGGGGGTCGAGAGACCCAGTACTTC.

The chain is built from TRBV1 and TRBJ1-4. TRBV1 is shown as a pseudogene. This CDR3 is built from 11 residues. CDR3 coding DNA: TGCACCAGCAGTGACTGTGAAAAACTGTTTTTT. Translated: CTSSDCEKLFF.

The table lists this clone with a few counts. The rearrangement joins TRBV11-2 to TRBJ2-1; 10 bases are shared with TRBD1. Germline V CDR1 and CDR2: SGHAT, FQNNGV. This CDR3 spans 14 amino acids. V lost 3 bases to trimming and J lost 8 bases; unmatched junction nucleotides: 4. CDR3 coding DNA: TGTGCCAGCAGCTTGGGGACAGGGGTTTATGAGCAGTTCTTC. The encoded protein is CASSLGTGVYEQFF.

The chain links TRBV5-6 to TRBJ1-3; unclear D gene. V shed 0 bases and J shed 7 bases, with 8 bases lying between them. The CDR3 runs 13 residues. Germline V gene sequence: CDR1 SGHDT, CDR2 YYEEEE. The DNA of the CDR3 is TGTGCCAGCAGCTTGGGCGGTTGGAACACCATATATTTT. Translating it yields CASSLGGWNTIYF. Full variable domain (remainder filled in from reference TRBV5-6 and TRBJ1-3): DAGVTQSPTHLIKTRGQQVTLRCSPKSGHDTVSWYQQALGQGPQFIFQYYEEEERQRGNFPDRFSGHQFPNYSSELNVNALLLGDSALYLCASSLGGWNTIYFGEGSWLTVV.

This chain connects TRBV6-1 to TRBJ1-2, with D unclear. The CDR3 is made up of 14 amino acids. Germline V gene data show CDR1 as MNHNS and CDR2 as SASEGT. The ends were cut back, 0 bases at V and 4 bases at J, with 9 bases in the middle. The CDR3 coding sequence is TGTGCCAGCAGTGAAGCCGGGGTGGGCTATGGCTACACCTTC. Translation: CASSEAGVGYGYTF.

The genes are TRBV7-8 and TRBJ2-7; D may be TRBD1 (5 bases). The V gene's germline CDR1 is SGHVS and CDR2 FQNEAQ. This CDR3 spans 14 amino acids. V dropped 2 bases and J dropped 2 bases, with 10 bases sitting between them. CDR3 amino acids: CASSLPDKAYEQYF. In nucleotides, the CDR3 is TGTGCCAGCAGCTTACCGGACAAGGCCTACGAGCAGTACTTC.

J is TRBJ1-5 and V is TRBV30; a possible D gene is TRBD1 (6 bases). The germline V gene has CDR1 GTSNPN and CDR2 SVGIG (reference sequence). The CDR3 has 13 residues. Trimming pared 2 bases from V and 3 bases from J, leaving 8 bases between. Here the CDR3 DNA reads TGTGCCTGGAGTACAGGGACCAATCAGCCCCAGCATTTT. This translates into CAWSTGTNQPQHF.

The J gene is TRBJ2-2, the V gene TRBV10-3; 15 bases are shared with TRBD2. This CDR3 has 17 amino acids. CDR1 ENHRY and CDR2 SYGVKD come from the germline V gene. V trimming: 4 bases; J trimming: 5 bases; junction bases outside the gene matches: 5. The CDR3 loop reads CAISGTSGRAKTGELFF. CDR3 nucleotide sequence: TGTGCCATCAGTGGGACTAGCGGGAGGGCCAAAACCGGGGAGCTGTTTTTT.

This clone was counted a single time. The chain uses TRBV19 and TRBJ2-6; TRBD1 matches at 8 bases. The CDR3 runs 17 residues. Germline V gene data show CDR1 as LNHDA and CDR2 as SQIVND (reference sequence). V shed 4 bases, J shed 2 bases, and the junction held 7 bases outside the gene matches. Here the CDR3 DNA reads TGTGCCAGTAGTACTGGACAGGGCCTACCTGGGGCCAACGTCCTGACTTTC. It is translated as CASSTGQGLPGANVLTF.